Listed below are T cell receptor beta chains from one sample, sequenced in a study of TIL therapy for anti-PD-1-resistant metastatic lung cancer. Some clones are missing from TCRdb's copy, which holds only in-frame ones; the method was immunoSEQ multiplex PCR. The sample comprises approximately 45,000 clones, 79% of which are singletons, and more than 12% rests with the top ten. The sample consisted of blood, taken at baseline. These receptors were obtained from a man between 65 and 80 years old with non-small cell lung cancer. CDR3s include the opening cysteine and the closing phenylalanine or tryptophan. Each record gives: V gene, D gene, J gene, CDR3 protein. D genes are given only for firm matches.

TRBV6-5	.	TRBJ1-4	CASSYEGSKLFF
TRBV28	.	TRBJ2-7	CASGRLSYEQYF
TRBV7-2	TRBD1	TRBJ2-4	CASSLHGQGRDIQYF
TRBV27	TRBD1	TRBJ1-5	CASSFQGANQPQHF
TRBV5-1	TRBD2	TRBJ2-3	CASSFSGGSTDTQYF
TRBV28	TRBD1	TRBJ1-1	CASSLNRGNTEAFF
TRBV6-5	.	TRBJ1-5	CASEKEWGDQPQHF
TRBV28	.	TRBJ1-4	CASSLPGDNEKLFF
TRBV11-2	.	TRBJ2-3	CASSLAGGNLLDTQYF
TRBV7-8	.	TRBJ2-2	CATTWRETPGELFF
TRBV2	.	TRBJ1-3	CASTLGNTIYF
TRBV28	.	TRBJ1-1	CASELVGTMNTEAFF
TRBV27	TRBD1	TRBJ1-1	CASSLQGALKTEAFF
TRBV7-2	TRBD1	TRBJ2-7	CASSLVVGQGYEQYF
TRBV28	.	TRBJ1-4	CASSSFRISRDTNEKLFF
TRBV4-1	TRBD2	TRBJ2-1	CASSLTSGANEQFF
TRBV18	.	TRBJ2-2	CASSYRVNTGELFF
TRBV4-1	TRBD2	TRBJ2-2	CASSREQTGELFF
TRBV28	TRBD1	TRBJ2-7	CASNLEGQGVYEQYF
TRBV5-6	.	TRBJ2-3	CASSFDGRTDTQYF
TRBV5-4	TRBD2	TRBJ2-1	CASSSGASGNNEQFF
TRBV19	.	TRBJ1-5	CASSIQGPQPQHF
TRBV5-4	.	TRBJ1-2	CASSLPQGTDYGYTF